This entry concerns a single TCR beta chain. The repertoire was sequenced with immunoSEQ multiplex PCR; TCRdb's copy has only in-frame clones and lacks some. This sample has hundreds of thousands of clones, with less than 96% found just once. These data belong to a study of shared clonotypes between healthy human individuals. At the level of the study: Per-donor plates numbered three CD4 naive, three CD4 memory, two CD8 naive and one CD8 memory.

CDR3 length equals 14 residues. V lost 5 bases, J lost 4 bases, and 11 bases lay in between. Germline assignment: CDR1 SGHTA and CDR2 FQGTGA. Donors, without exception, were Caucasian adults residing in Nashville, Tennessee. The material sequenced was naive CD4+ T cells sorted from blood. Subset meaning: CD45RA+ positively selected. The chain combines TRBV7-3 with TRBJ2-2, with a possible D match to TRBD2 (6 bases). The receptor was isolated from a woman aged 25 to 39 in good health. The CDR3 loop reads CASSRDLSTGELFF. The CDR3 DNA sequence: TGTGCCAGCAGCCGGGACTTAAGCACCGGGGAGCTGTTTTTT.